This T cell receptor (beta chain) comes out of a study of Ad26.COV2.S vaccination and SARS-CoV-2 variants. The CDR3 extends over 15 amino acids. In germline, CDR1 is LNHNV, CDR2 YYDKDF (reference sequence). V was clipped by 1 base and J by 7 bases; unmatched bases: 3. Sequencing used immunoSEQ multiplex PCR; TCRdb keeps in-frame clones, though not all of them. Here the sample spans roughly 350,000 clones, 88% being singletons. The sample's treatment: about 20 received Ad26.COV2.S at low or high dose, single or two shots; 5 received placebo; per-sample allocation not given. Day 63 following the first vaccine or placebo injection was when the samples were taken.

The clonotype originates from a person between 18 and 60 years old who received the Ad26.COV2.S COVID-19 vaccine or a placebo. The chain is built from TRBV15 and TRBJ2-2, with 10 bases matching TRBD1. This sample comprised peripheral blood, obtained in a trial of Ad26.COV2.S vaccine versus placebo. CDR3 amino acids: CATSRVGQGIGELFF. The DNA for the CDR3 is TGTGCCACCAGCAGAGTGGGACAGGGGATCGGGGAGCTGTTTTTT. Full variable domain (rest looked up from reference TRBV15 and TRBJ2-2): DAMVIQNPRYQVTQFGKPVTLSCSQTLNHNVMYWYQQKSSQAPKLLFHYYDKDFNNEADTPDNFQSRRPNTSFCFLDIRSPGLGDTAMYLCATSRVGQGIGELFFGEGSRLTVL.